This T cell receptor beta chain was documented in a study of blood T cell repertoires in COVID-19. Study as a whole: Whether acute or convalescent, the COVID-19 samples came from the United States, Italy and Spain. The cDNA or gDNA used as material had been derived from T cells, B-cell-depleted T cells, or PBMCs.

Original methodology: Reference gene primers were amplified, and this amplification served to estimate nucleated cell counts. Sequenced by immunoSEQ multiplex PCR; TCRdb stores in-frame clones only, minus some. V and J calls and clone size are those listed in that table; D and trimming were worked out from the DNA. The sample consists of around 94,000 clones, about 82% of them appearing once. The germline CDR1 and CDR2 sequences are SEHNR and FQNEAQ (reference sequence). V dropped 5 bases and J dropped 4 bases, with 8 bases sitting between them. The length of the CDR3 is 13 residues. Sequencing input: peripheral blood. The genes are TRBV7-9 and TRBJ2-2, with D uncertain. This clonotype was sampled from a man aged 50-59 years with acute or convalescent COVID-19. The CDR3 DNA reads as TGTGCCAGCAGCGAGTCGCGCACCGGGGAGCTGTTTTTT. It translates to CASSESRTGELFF.